This T cell receptor (beta chain) was documented in a study of blood T cell repertoires in COVID-19. Trimming cost V 1 base and J 5 bases, with 5 bases left between them. The CDR3 consists of 13 residues. The germline V gene encodes CDR1 LNHNV and CDR2 YYDKDF (reference sequence). In the study's own analysis: Scientists estimated how many nucleated cells there were by amplifying reference gene primers. The assay was immunoSEQ multiplex PCR, and TCRdb's table has in-frame clones only and misses some. V and J calls and clone size are copied from that table; D and trimming were computed from the DNA. Of about 250,000 clones listed, about 85% are singletons.

V and J are TRBV15 and TRBJ1-4; no clear D gene. Sequenced input: PBMCs or T cells enriched from blood (not recorded which). The receptor was derived from a woman in her fifties or sixties who had recovered from COVID-19. The DNA of the CDR3 is TGTGCCACCAGCAGAGCCCAGAATGAAAAACTGTTTTTT. It is translated as CATSRAQNEKLFF.